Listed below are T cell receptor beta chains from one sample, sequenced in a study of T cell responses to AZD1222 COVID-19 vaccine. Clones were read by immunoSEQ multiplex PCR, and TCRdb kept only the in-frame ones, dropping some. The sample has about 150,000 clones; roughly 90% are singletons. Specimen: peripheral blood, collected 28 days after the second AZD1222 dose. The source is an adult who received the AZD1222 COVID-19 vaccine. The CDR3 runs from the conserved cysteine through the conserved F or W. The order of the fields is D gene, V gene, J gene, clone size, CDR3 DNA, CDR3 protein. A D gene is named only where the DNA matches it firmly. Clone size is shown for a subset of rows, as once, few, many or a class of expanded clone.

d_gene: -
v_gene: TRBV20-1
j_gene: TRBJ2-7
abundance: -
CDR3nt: TGCAGTGCTAGTCTCCCTGGGGGAAGCGGGCTCGAGCAGTACTTC
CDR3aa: CSASLPGGSGLEQYF

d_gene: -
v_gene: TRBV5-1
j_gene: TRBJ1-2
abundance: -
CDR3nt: TGCGCCAGCAGCTTGGACTCGGGGTTGGATGGCTACACCTTC
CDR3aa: CASSLDSGLDGYTF

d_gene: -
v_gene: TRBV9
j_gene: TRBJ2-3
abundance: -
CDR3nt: TGTGCCAGCAGCGTAACTTCAGGGGCACTAACAGATACGCAGTATTTT
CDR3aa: CASSVTSGALTDTQYF

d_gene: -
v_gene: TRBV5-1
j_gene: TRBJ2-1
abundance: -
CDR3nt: TGCGCCAGCAGACCAGGGGCAACCTACAATGAGCAGTTCTTC
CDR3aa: CASRPGATYNEQFF

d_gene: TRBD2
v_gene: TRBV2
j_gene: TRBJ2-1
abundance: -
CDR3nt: TGTGCCGGGCGAGCGGGGGGAGTCTACAATGAGCAGTTCTTC
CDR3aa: CAGRAGGVYNEQFF

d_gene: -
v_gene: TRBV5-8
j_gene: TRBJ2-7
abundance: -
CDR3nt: TGTGCCAGCAGCTTGGGAGAGGGGGGAGTTGACTACGAGCAGTACTTC
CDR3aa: CASSLGEGGVDYEQYF

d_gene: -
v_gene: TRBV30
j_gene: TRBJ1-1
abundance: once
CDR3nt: TGTGCCTGGACGAGAGGGGGCACTGAAGCTTTCTTT
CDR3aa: CAWTRGGTEAFF

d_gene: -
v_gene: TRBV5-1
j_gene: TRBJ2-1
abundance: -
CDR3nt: TGCGCCAGCAGCGACTGGGGCAATGAGCAGTTCTTC
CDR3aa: CASSDWGNEQFF

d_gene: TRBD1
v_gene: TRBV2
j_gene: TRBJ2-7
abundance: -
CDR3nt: TGTGCCAGCAGTGAACAGGGGGCTCTCTACGAGCAGTACTTC
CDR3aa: CASSEQGALYEQYF

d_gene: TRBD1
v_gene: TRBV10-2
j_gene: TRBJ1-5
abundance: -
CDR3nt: TGCGCCAGCAGTGAGTTGAGGGACAGGGGGTACAATCAGCCCCAGCATTTT
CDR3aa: CASSELRDRGYNQPQHF

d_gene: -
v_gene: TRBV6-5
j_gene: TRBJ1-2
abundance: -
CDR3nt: TGTGCCAGCAGTTACTCGCCCCCAACTACAGAGCATGGCTACACCTTC
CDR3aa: CASSYSPPTTEHGYTF

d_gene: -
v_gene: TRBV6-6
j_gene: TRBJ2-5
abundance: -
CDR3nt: TGTGCCAGCAGCTCCCCAGGGAGAGAGACCCAGTACTTC
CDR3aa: CASSSPGRETQYF

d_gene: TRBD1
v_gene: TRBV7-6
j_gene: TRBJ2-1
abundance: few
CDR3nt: TGTGCCAGCAGCCCTATGGGACAGTCCTCAAATGAGCAGTTCTTC
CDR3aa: CASSPMGQSSNEQFF

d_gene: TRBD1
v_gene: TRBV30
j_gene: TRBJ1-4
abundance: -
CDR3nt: TGTGCCTGGAGTAGACAGGGGAGGGGTGAAAAACTGTTTTTT
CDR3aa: CAWSRQGRGEKLFF

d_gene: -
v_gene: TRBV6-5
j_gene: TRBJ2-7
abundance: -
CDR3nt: TGTGCCAGCAGTTACGGCGCTAGCGAGGGATTGAGGGTCTTC
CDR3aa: CASSYGASEGLRVF

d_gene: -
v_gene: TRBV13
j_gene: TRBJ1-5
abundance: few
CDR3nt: TGTGCCAGCAGCTTTTCGGCAGCCCGGGCGTGGAATCAGCCCCAGCATTTT
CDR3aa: CASSFSAARAWNQPQHF

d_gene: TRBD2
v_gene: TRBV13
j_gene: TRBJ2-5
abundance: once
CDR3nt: TGTGCCAGCAGCCCCGGGACTAGCGGGGGGGCCGTAGAGACCCAGTACTTC
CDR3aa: CASSPGTSGGAVETQYF

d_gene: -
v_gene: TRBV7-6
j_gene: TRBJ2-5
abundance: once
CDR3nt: TGTGCCAGCAGCCTCGGTCTCCAAGAGACCCAGTACTTC
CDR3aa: CASSLGLQETQYF

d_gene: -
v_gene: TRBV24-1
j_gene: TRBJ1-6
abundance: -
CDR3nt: TGTGCCACCAGTGATTCCCCCCCCGGTGGCAATTCACCCCTCCACTTT
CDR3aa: CATSDSPPGGNSPLHF

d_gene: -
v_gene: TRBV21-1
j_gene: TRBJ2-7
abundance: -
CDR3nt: TGTGCCAGCAGCACCGGGACAGGCGCGGCCTACGAGCAGTACTTC
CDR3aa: CASSTGTGAAYEQYF

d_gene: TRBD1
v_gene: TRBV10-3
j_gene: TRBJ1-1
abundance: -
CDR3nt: TGTGCCATCAGCTCGGACAGGGCCACTGAAGCTTTCTTT
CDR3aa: CAISSDRATEAFF

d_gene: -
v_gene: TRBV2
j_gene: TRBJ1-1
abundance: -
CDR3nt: TGTGCCAGCACCCCCGAGTGGAACACTGAAGCTTTCTTT
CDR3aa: CASTPEWNTEAFF

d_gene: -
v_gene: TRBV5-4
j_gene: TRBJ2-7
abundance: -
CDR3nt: TGTGCCAGCAGCTTGAGAGGGGTAATGTCCTACGAGCAGTACTTC
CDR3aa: CASSLRGVMSYEQYF

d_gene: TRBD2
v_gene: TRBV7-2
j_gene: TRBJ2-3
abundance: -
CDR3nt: TGTGCCAGCAGCTCGGCTTCTAGCGGGAGCACAGATACGCAGTATTTT
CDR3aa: CASSSASSGSTDTQYF

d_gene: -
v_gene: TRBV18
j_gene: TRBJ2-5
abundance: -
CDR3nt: TGTGCCAGCTCACCACCGGCGGGTTCAGAGACCCAGTACTTC
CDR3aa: CASSPPAGSETQYF

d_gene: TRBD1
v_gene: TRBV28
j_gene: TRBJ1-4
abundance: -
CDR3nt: TGTGCCAGCAGACAGGGGATTAATGAAAAACTGTTTTTT
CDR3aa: CASRQGINEKLFF

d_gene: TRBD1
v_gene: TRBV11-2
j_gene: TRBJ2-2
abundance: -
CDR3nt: TGTGCCAGCAGCTTTCGACAGGGGGTTGCCGGGGAGCTGTTTTTT
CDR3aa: CASSFRQGVAGELFF

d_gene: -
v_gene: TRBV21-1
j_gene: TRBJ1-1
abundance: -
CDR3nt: TGTGCCAGCAGCAAAGTGAGGGACAGCAAGGGCAACACTGAAGCTTTCTTT
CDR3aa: CASSKVRDSKGNTEAFF

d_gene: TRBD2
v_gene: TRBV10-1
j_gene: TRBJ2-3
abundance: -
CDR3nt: TGCGCCAGCAAGCGGGATGGGGCAGATACGCAGTATTTT
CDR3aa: CASKRDGADTQYF

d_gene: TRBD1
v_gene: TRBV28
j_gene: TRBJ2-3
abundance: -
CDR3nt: TGTGCCAGCAGTTTTTTTTACTCAGGACAGGGGCGAATTGGCACAGATACGCAGTATTTT
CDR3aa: CASSFFYSGQGRIGTDTQYF

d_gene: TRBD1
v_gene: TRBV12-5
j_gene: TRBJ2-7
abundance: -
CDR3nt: TGTGCTAGTGGTCCGGGACAGTCCTACGAGCAGTACTTC
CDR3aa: CASGPGQSYEQYF

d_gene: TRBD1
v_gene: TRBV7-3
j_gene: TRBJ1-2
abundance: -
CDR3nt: TGTGCCAGCAGCTCCGGGGACAGGCTCTCGGGGGGCTACACCTTC
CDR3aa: CASSSGDRLSGGYTF

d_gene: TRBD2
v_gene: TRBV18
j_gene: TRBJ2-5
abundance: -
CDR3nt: TGTGCCAGCTCACGGAGATTGGCGGGGGACTTCCAAGAGACCCAGTACTTC
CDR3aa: CASSRRLAGDFQETQYF

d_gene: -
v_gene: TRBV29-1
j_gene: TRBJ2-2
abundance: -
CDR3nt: TGCAGCGCGAGGGGTACCGGGGAGCTGTTTTTT
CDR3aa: CSARGTGELFF

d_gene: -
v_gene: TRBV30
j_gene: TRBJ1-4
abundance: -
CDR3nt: TGTGCCTGGACGTCGGGGGCGGGGGAAAAACTGTTTTTT
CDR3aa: CAWTSGAGEKLFF

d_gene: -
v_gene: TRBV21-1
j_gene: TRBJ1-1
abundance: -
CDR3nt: TGTGCCAGCGGGCCCAACAGGGAACGGAACACTGAAGCTTTCTTT
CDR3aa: CASGPNRERNTEAFF

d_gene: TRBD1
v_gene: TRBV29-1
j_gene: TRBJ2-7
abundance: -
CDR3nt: TGCAGCGTTGGCTGGACAGGGGGCAGGGATTCCTACGAGCAGTACTTC
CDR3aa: CSVGWTGGRDSYEQYF

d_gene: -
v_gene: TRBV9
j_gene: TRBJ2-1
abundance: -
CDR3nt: TGTGCCAGCAGCGTAGGGTCCAGGGCTGATGAGCAGTTCTTC
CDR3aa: CASSVGSRADEQFF

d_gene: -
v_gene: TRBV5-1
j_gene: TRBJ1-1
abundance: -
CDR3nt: TGCGCCAGCAGCCCGACAGGTGCGGGGAACACTGAAGCTTTCTTT
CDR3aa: CASSPTGAGNTEAFF

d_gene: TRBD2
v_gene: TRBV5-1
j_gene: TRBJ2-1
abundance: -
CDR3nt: TGCGCCAGCAGCACACTAGCGGGAGGTTCCTACAATGAGCAGTTCTTC
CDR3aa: CASSTLAGGSYNEQFF

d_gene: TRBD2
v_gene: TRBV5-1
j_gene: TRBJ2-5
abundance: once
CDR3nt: TGCGCCAGCAGCCCCCCCGGAACTAGCGGGCCCCGGGGGACAGAGACCCAGTACTTC
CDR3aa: CASSPPGTSGPRGTETQYF

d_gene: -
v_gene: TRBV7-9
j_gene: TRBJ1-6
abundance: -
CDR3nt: TGTGCCAGCAGCCCGGTCCCGGGACACCTCCCTTCACCCCTCCACTTT
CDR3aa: CASSPVPGHLPSPLHF

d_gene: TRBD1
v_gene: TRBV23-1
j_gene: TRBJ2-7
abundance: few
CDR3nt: TGCGCCAGCAGTGAGCCCTTTCCGGACAGGGATCGACTCGAGCAGTACTTC
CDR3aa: CASSEPFPDRDRLEQYF

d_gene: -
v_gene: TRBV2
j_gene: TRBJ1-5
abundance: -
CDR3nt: TGTGCCAGCAGTGTGAGGGGGGGGTATCAGCCCCAGCATTTT
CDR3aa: CASSVRGGYQPQHF

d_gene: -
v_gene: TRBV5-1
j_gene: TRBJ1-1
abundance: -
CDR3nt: TGCGCCAGCAGCTCGGGTGGTACGACTGAAGCTTTCTTT
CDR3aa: CASSSGGTTEAFF

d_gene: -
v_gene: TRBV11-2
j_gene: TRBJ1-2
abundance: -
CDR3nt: TGTGCCAGCAGCTTATCACAGGGTAACTATGGCTACACCTTC
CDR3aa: CASSLSQGNYGYTF